These 9 T cell receptor beta chains share one sample of origin, sequenced in a study of blood T cell repertoires in COVID-19. Only in-frame clones appear in the TCRdb table, and some are missing; sequencing was by immunoSEQ multiplex PCR. The repertoire holds 400,000 or so clones, about 88% seen once, with over 2.5% in the top ten. Sequencing input: peripheral blood. These TCRs come from a human donor in a cohort sampled during active COVID-19.

This chain uses TRBV28 with TRBJ2-1; 7 positions match TRBD1. This CDR3 contains 14 residues. CDR1 is MDHEN and CDR2 is SYDVKM in the germline V gene. Trimming took 6 bases from V and 9 from J; bases not matched to a gene: 11. CDR3 protein: CASSSADRTFEQFF. CDR3 coding DNA: TGTGCCAGCAGCTCGGCGGACAGGACCTTTGAGCAGTTCTTC.

This clone was seen only once. The V call is TRBV7-6, the J call TRBJ2-1; 8 nucleotides align to TRBD2. Germline V gene data show CDR1 as SGHVS and CDR2 as FNYEAQ. Trimming cost V 0 bases and J 4 bases; bases outside gene matches: 5. The CDR3 extends over 16 amino acids. In nucleotides, the CDR3 is TGTGCCAGCAGCTTAGCGGGGTTAGCGGGATACAATGAGCAGTTCTTC. Translation: CASSLAGLAGYNEQFF.

The gene calls are TRBV5-1 and TRBJ2-7; perhaps TRBD2 as D (6 bases). The germline V and J ends were trimmed by 3 bases and 1 base, with 11 bases remaining between them. The germline V gene has CDR1 SGHRS and CDR2 YFSETQ. CDR3 size: 14 residues. The CDR3 is CASSSSGPSYEQYF. The CDR3 DNA reads TGCGCCAGCAGCTCCAGCGGGCCGTCCTACGAGCAGTACTTC.

This clone was seen more than once but under ten times. The chain joins TRBV7-2 to TRBJ2-1; 8 nucleotides match TRBD2. The CDR3 runs to 15 residues. After removal of 2 bases from V and 4 bases from J, the junction contained 4 bases not matched to a gene. Germline V lookup: CDR1 SGHTA, CDR2 FQGNSA. The CDR3 nucleotides are TGTGCCAGCAGCTTATTCGGGGGGGGATACAATGAGCAGTTCTTC. Translation gives CASSLFGGGYNEQFF.

This clone has only a few counts. The chain carries TRBV28 and TRBJ1-2; TRBD1 matches at 7 bases. The CDR3 runs 14 residues. The V gene end was trimmed by 5 bases and the J gene end by 2 bases; junction bases not matched to a gene: 5. Germline assignment: CDR1 MDHEN and CDR2 SYDVKM. As DNA, the CDR3 is TGTGCCAGCAGTCACGGGACAGCAAACTATGGCTACACCTTC. It encodes CASSHGTANYGYTF.

The V gene is TRBV28, the J gene TRBJ2-1; 11 nucleotides line up with TRBD2. The CDR3 has 16 residues. Germline assignment: CDR1 MDHEN and CDR2 SYDVKM. The junction had 6 bases not matched to a gene; V was cut back by 4 bases and J by 4 bases. CDR3 sequence: CASSSPSGGRYNEQFF. The CDR3 bases are TGTGCCAGCAGTTCACCTAGCGGGGGGAGGTACAATGAGCAGTTCTTC.

The rearrangement links TRBV5-8 to TRBJ2-1; a weak D match, TRBD1 (7 bases). Trimming pared 0 bases from V and 6 bases from J, leaving 25 bases between. The germline CDR1 and CDR2 sequences are SGHTS and YDEGEE. There are 19 residues in the CDR3. CDR3 coding DNA: TGTGCCAGCAGCTTGGTTGGAGGGGGCGGATTTCTTCTGAGCAATGAGCAGTTCTTC. Encoded protein: CASSLVGGGGFLLSNEQFF.

The rearrangement uses TRBV9 and TRBJ2-3, with a tentative D call TRBD1 (6 bases). The CDR3 runs to 15 residues. Per the germline V gene, CDR1 is SGDLS and CDR2 is YYNGEE. Trimming took 7 bases from V and 0 from J, leaving 15 bases between them. The DNA of the CDR3 is TGTGCCAGCGGGTGGAGTGGACAGAGCACAGATACGCAGTATTTT. Translating gives CASGWSGQSTDTQYF.

The chain links TRBV19 to TRBJ1-1, with D perhaps matching TRBD1 (5 bases). The germline CDR1 and CDR2 sequences are LNHDA and SQIVND (reference sequence). V was trimmed by 1 base and J by 1 base, leaving 25 bases between them. The CDR3 is 20 residues long. The CDR3 reads CASSIGLSSGGDPGNTEAFF. The CDR3 DNA is TGTGCCAGTAGTATAGGACTAAGCTCGGGGGGGGACCCTGGGAACACTGAAGCTTTCTTT.